Listed below are T cell receptor beta chains from one sample, sequenced in a study of OX40 agonist ivuxolimab in advanced cancers. Repertoires were generated with immunoSEQ multiplex PCR, while TCRdb's copy carries only in-frame clones and drops some. The sample gives approximately 70,000 clones, about nine tenths of which show up once; 5.9% is in the top ten. Sequenced material: CD4+ or CD8+ T cells sorted from blood, taken in a trial of the OX40 agonist ivuxolimab. These receptors came from an adult with an advanced solid tumor such as melanoma, head and neck, liver or kidney cancer. The CDR3 runs from the conserved cysteine through the conserved F or W. D genes are given only for firm matches. Where a row states a size, it is once, few, many or the class of an expanded clone; other rows omit it.

CDR3 length	clone size	V gene	D gene	J gene	CDR3 protein	CDR3 DNA
14	NA	TRBV6-1	NA	TRBJ2-5	CASRESGFQETQYF	TGTGCCAGCAGGGAAAGCGGGTTCCAAGAGACCCAGTACTTC
16	once	TRBV7-9	TRBD1	TRBJ1-1	CASSEIPLGQKGEAFF	TGTGCCAGCAGCGAAATCCCTCTGGGACAGAAGGGGGAAGCTTTCTTT
13	NA	TRBV4-3	TRBD1	TRBJ2-1	CASKWTGGGEQFF	TGCGCCAGCAAATGGACAGGGGGAGGTGAGCAGTTCTTC
16	NA	TRBV11-2	TRBD2	TRBJ2-1	CASSLGLAGAGNEQFF	TGTGCCAGCAGCCTTGGTCTAGCGGGAGCCGGTAATGAGCAGTTCTTC
14	few	TRBV13	NA	TRBJ2-6	CASSQGSGANVLTF	TGTGCCAGCAGCCAGGGTTCCGGGGCCAACGTCCTGACTTTC
15	NA	TRBV7-3	NA	TRBJ1-1	CASSLTSGMNTEAFF	TGTGCCAGCAGCTTAACCAGTGGTATGAACACTGAAGCTTTCTTT
14	NA	TRBV6-6	NA	TRBJ1-5	CASSSGTEHQPQHF	TGTGCCAGCAGTTCCGGGACGGAACATCAGCCCCAGCATTTT
14	NA	TRBV6-5	TRBD2	TRBJ2-3	CASSAGGFTDTQYF	TGTGCCAGCAGTGCGGGAGGGTTTACAGATACGCAGTATTTT
15	NA	TRBV28	NA	TRBJ2-5	CASSPRTVNQETQYF	TGTGCCAGCAGTCCCCGGACAGTTAACCAAGAGACCCAGTACTTC
13	NA	TRBV27	NA	TRBJ1-2	CASSFTVNYGYTF	TGTGCCAGCAGTTTTACTGTAAACTATGGCTACACCTTC
14	NA	TRBV13	NA	TRBJ2-7	CASSSHPSSYEQYF	TGTGCCAGCAGCTCCCACCCTAGCTCCTACGAGCAGTACTTC
16	few	TRBV11-2	NA	TRBJ1-4	CASSLALGGTNEKLFF	TGTGCCAGCAGCTTAGCGCTTGGGGGCACTAATGAAAAACTGTTTTTT
14	NA	TRBV7-9	NA	TRBJ2-7	CASSWQGRTYEQYF	TGTGCCAGCAGCTGGCAGGGTAGGACCTACGAGCAGTACTTC
18	NA	TRBV7-8	TRBD2	TRBJ2-1	CASSWGLAGAGVNNEQFF	TGTGCCAGCAGCTGGGGACTAGCGGGAGCCGGGGTTAACAATGAGCAGTTCTTC
14	NA	TRBV7-9	NA	TRBJ2-7	CASSSDREGYEQYF	TGTGCCAGCAGCTCGGACAGGGAGGGGTACGAGCAGTACTTC
13	NA	TRBV27	NA	TRBJ1-5	CASSFGFYHPQHF	TGTGCCAGCAGTTTTGGGTTTTATCATCCCCAGCATTTT
13	NA	TRBV30	TRBD2	TRBJ2-7	CAWSVAGGDEQYF	TGTGCCTGGAGTGTTGCGGGGGGGGACGAGCAGTACTTC
15	once	TRBV13	TRBD1	TRBJ1-2	CASSSPGQGAGGYTF	TGTGCCAGCAGCTCCCCGGGACAGGGGGCAGGAGGCTACACCTTC
17	NA	TRBV11-2	NA	TRBJ2-5	CASSYGRRELYQETQYF	TGTGCCAGCAGCTACGGTCGGAGGGAGCTTTACCAAGAGACCCAGTACTTC
15	NA	TRBV9	NA	TRBJ2-1	CASSVENGRVNEQFF	TGTGCCAGCAGCGTAGAGAACGGCAGGGTCAATGAGCAGTTCTTC
15	NA	TRBV29-1	TRBD1	TRBJ1-3	CSVEDEGDRGYTIYF	TGCAGCGTTGAAGATGAAGGGGACAGGGGGTATACCATATATTTT
15	NA	TRBV27	NA	TRBJ2-1	CASSLGISSYNEQFF	TGTGCCAGCAGTTTAGGAATAAGCTCCTACAATGAGCAGTTCTTC
16	NA	TRBV6-4	TRBD1	TRBJ2-1	CASSTTGNRPYNEQFF	TGTGCCAGCAGTACGACAGGGAATAGGCCCTACAATGAGCAGTTCTTC
16	medium-sized	TRBV19	NA	TRBJ2-1	CASSIVGGFSYNEQFF	TGTGCCAGTAGTATTGTTGGGGGTTTCTCCTACAATGAGCAGTTCTTC
16	NA	TRBV6-4	NA	TRBJ2-1	CASSDSGGWSYNEQFF	TGTGCCAGCAGTGACTCAGGGGGATGGTCCTACAATGAGCAGTTCTTC
13	NA	TRBV10-3	NA	TRBJ1-1	CATFGKENTEAFF	TGTGCCACCTTTGGTAAAGAAAACACTGAAGCTTTCTTT
15	NA	TRBV5-4	NA	TRBJ1-2	CASSSDGLANYGYTF	TGTGCCAGCAGCTCCGACGGCCTTGCTAACTATGGCTACACCTTC
14	NA	TRBV4-1	TRBD2	TRBJ2-5	CASSQDAGEETQYF	TGCGCCAGCAGCCAAGACGCGGGGGAAGAGACCCAGTACTTC
14	NA	TRBV7-8	NA	TRBJ2-3	CASSLGPAQSEQYF	TGTGCCAGCAGCTTAGGCCCAGCGCAGAGCGAACAGTATTTT
15	NA	TRBV7-6	TRBD1	TRBJ2-7	CASSSPGQGAHEQYF	TGTGCCAGCAGCTCTCCGGGACAGGGGGCCCACGAGCAGTACTTC
14	NA	TRBV27	NA	TRBJ2-7	CASSLTARAYEQYF	TGTGCCAGCAGTTTAACGGCTAGGGCCTACGAGCAGTACTTC
14	NA	TRBV15	NA	TRBJ2-7	CATSPEGQYDEQYF	TGTGCCACCAGCCCTGAAGGACAGTACGACGAGCAGTACTTC
12	NA	TRBV30	TRBD1	TRBJ2-7	CASRTGPYEQYF	TGTGCCTCCCGGACAGGCCCCTACGAGCAGTACTTC
18	NA	TRBV2	TRBD1	TRBJ1-2	CASTGQGGTTGMEDGYTF	TGTGCCAGCACCGGACAGGGCGGGACAACAGGGATGGAAGATGGCTACACCTTC
13	once	TRBV27	NA	TRBJ1-2	CASRTGVDYGYTF	TGTGCCAGCAGGACAGGTGTGGACTATGGCTACACCTTC
13	few	TRBV7-6	NA	TRBJ1-1	CASSLGQSTEAFF	TGTGCCAGCAGCCTCGGACAGTCCACTGAAGCTTTCTTT
16	NA	TRBV5-4	TRBD1	TRBJ2-7	CASSDYRDRGYYEQYF	TGTGCCAGCAGCGACTACCGGGACAGGGGGTACTACGAGCAGTACTTC
15	NA	TRBV7-3	NA	TRBJ2-3	CASSFGSGGTDTQYF	TGTGCCAGCAGCTTCGGGAGCGGAGGTACAGATACGCAGTATTTT
13	NA	TRBV28	NA	TRBJ2-1	CASGQSSYNEQFF	TGCGCTTCCGGACAGAGCTCCTACAATGAGCAGTTCTTC
13	NA	TRBV30	NA	TRBJ1-4	CAFSSSTNEKLFF	TGTGCCTTTTCATCATCAACTAATGAAAAACTGTTTTTT
15	NA	TRBV30	TRBD1	TRBJ2-1	CAWSVGQGVNNEQFF	TGTGCCTGGAGTGTCGGGCAGGGGGTCAACAATGAGCAGTTCTTC
15	once	TRBV4-1	TRBD1	TRBJ2-1	CASSQARGPYNEQFF	TGCGCCAGCAGCCAAGCAAGGGGGCCCTACAATGAGCAGTTCTTC
15	NA	TRBV19	TRBD2	TRBJ2-3	CASSIGSGAVDTQYF	TGTGCCAGTAGTATAGGAAGCGGGGCGGTAGATACGCAGTATTTT
12	NA	TRBV30	NA	TRBJ2-7	CAWSVSAAGKYF	TGTGCCTGGAGTGTATCCGCCGCAGGGAAGTACTTC
14	NA	TRBV19	NA	TRBJ2-1	CASSIVGFLNEQFF	TGTGCCAGTAGTATAGTCGGGTTTTTGAATGAGCAGTTCTTC
13	once	TRBV7-9	NA	TRBJ2-1	CASSLSILNEQFF	TGTGCCAGCAGCCTCTCGATATTAAATGAGCAGTTCTTC
14	NA	TRBV4-1	NA	TRBJ1-4	CASSQASGDEKLFF	TGCGCCAGCAGCCAGGCGTCGGGGGATGAAAAACTGTTTTTT
13	NA	TRBV5-6	NA	TRBJ1-1	CASSYGQNTEAFF	TGTGCCAGCAGCTACGGACAGAACACTGAAGCTTTCTTT
16	once	TRBV7-9	TRBD2	TRBJ2-2	CASGFTSGGLSGELFF	TGTGCCAGCGGATTTACTAGCGGGGGGTTAAGCGGGGAGCTGTTTTTT
14	NA	TRBV19	TRBD2	TRBJ2-1	CASTLAGASNEQFF	TGTGCCAGTACCCTAGCGGGAGCTTCCAATGAGCAGTTCTTC
15	NA	TRBV7-3	TRBD1	TRBJ1-2	CASSLGPGGDYGYTF	TGTGCCAGCAGCTTAGGGCCAGGGGGGGACTATGGCTACACCTTC
15	NA	TRBV10-3	NA	TRBJ1-2	CAISDLNPGFDGYTF	TGTGCCATCAGTGACCTAAACCCCGGGTTCGATGGCTACACCTTC
13	once	TRBV7-6	TRBD2	TRBJ2-7	CASSLLAGDEQYF	TGTGCCAGCAGCTTACTAGCGGGAGACGAGCAGTACTTC
15	NA	TRBV19	TRBD2	TRBJ2-1	CATGSGGRSYNEQFF	TGTGCCACCGGTAGCGGGGGCCGCTCCTACAATGAGCAGTTCTTC
15	NA	TRBV9	NA	TRBJ1-5	CASSVGGSGNQPQHF	TGTGCCAGCAGCGTAGGGGGAAGTGGCAATCAGCCCCAGCATTTT
15	NA	TRBV9	NA	TRBJ2-3	CASSLGEGVTDTQYF	TGTGCCAGCAGTTTGGGGGAGGGGGTTACAGATACGCAGTATTTT
13	NA	TRBV6-5	NA	TRBJ1-1	CASSYYGGYGAFF	TGTGCCAGCAGTTACTACGGTGGGTATGGAGCTTTCTTT